These 22 T cell receptor beta chains came from one sample sequenced in a study of persistence of HIV-infected CD4 T cells. Cells were stimulated nonspecifically with anti-CD3/anti-CD28 magnetic beads. Sorting selected CD4+ T cells upregulating both CD40 ligand and CD69. These receptors lack a known antigen. The immunoSEQ assay was version 4, run in survey mode. Profiled with immunoSEQ multiplex PCR; TCRdb holds only in-frame clones, not every one. The table shows 35,000 to 40,000 clones, with about 91% occurring only once. The input for sequencing was CD4+ T cells sorted from PBMCs after roughly 18-hour stimulation, taken from a patient who received antiretroviral therapy. All receptors come from an adult man with HIV who was CMV-seropositive.

This clone was detected once. V is TRBV6-1 and J is TRBJ2-3; D unresolved. CDR3 size: 13 residues. The germline V gene has CDR1 MNHNS and CDR2 SASEGT. V lost 1 base, J lost 1 base, and 3 bases lay in between. Here the CDR3 reads CASSEGGTDTQYF. CDR3 DNA: TGTGCCAGCAGTGAAGGCGGCACAGATACGCAGTATTTT.

This chain uses TRBV14 with TRBJ1-2; 8 bases fit TRBD1. Germline CDR1 is SGHDN and CDR2 is FVKESK. After removal of 2 bases from V and 2 bases from J, the junction contained 7 bases not matched to a gene. The CDR3 covers 16 residues. CDR3 bases: TGTGCCAGCAGCCAACCCGGGACAGGACTCAACTATGGCTACACCTTC. Protein product: CASSQPGTGLNYGYTF.

This chain connects TRBV4-2 to TRBJ2-1; 8 bases match TRBD1. The CDR3 length is 17 residues. CDR1 LGHNA and CDR2 YNFKEQ come from the germline V gene. Germline trimming cut 0 bases from V and 5 bases from J; bases unmatched to any gene: 9. The CDR3 DNA reads as TGTGCCAGCAGCCAAGATCCCACCAGGGGGCATAACAATGAGCAGTTCTTC. It yields the protein CASSQDPTRGHNNEQFF.

This chain joins TRBV6-5 and TRBJ2-2; 8 positions agree with TRBD2. V was pared by 6 bases and J by 3 bases, with 6 bases of the junction left unmatched. The CDR3 has 15 residues. Germline CDR1 and CDR2: MNHEY and SVGAGI. The DNA of the CDR3 is TGTGCCAGCAGGAATAGCGGGATAGACACCGGGGAGCTGTTTTTT. It translates to CASRNSGIDTGELFF.

V gene TRBV5-1 combines with J gene TRBJ2-1; the D gene is possibly TRBD1 (6 bases). The V and J ends lost 2 bases and 0 bases respectively, with 12 bases between them. CDR1 and CDR2 from the germline V gene are SGHRS and YFSETQ. The CDR3 runs to 16 residues. In DNA form, the CDR3 reads TGCGCCAGCAGCTTCGGGTACAGGGCCTCCTACAATGAGCAGTTCTTC. The encoded protein is CASSFGYRASYNEQFF.

This clone was observed a single time. V usage is TRBV7-2 and J usage is TRBJ2-5, with D perhaps assigned TRBD1 or TRBD2 (5 bases each). Germline V CDR1 and CDR2: SGHTA, FQGNSA. The CDR3 loop spans 14 amino acids. Trimming took off 5 bases at V and 6 bases at J, with 16 bases between the two ends. The CDR3 DNA is TGTGCCAGCAGCCCGGGACCCCCCATCCAGACCCAGTACTTC. Amino acid sequence: CASSPGPPIQTQYF. Full variable domain (remainder filled in from reference TRBV7-2 and TRBJ2-5): GAGVSQSPSNKVTEKGKDVELRCDPISGHTALYWYRQSLGQGLEFLIYFQGNSAPDKSGLPSDRFSAERTGGSVSTLTIQRTQQEDSAVYLCASSPGPPIQTQYFGPGTRLLVL.

This CDR3 reads CASSPGLAGTDTQYF. The CDR3 bases are TGTGCCAGCAGTCCAGGACTAGCGGGCACAGATACGCAGTATTTT. The V call is TRBV6-4, the J call TRBJ2-3; 10 nucleotides agree with TRBD2. J lost 1 base, V lost 5 bases, and 3 bases had no gene match. This CDR3 spans 15 amino acids. Germline assignment: CDR1 MRHNA and CDR2 SNTAGT.

The chain combines TRBV5-1 with TRBJ2-1; 10 nucleotides agree with TRBD2. CDR1 is SGHRS, CDR2 YFSETQ, per germline. This CDR3 comprises 15 residues. The ends lost 3 bases at V and 2 bases at J; junction bases unmatched: 2. The CDR3 spells CASSSGTSAYNEQFF. The CDR3 DNA is TGCGCCAGCAGCTCGGGGACTAGCGCCTACAATGAGCAGTTCTTC.

The chain is built from TRBV4-2 and TRBJ2-7, with a tentative D call TRBD2 (6 bases). This CDR3 spans 15 amino acids. Per germline, CDR1 LGHNA and CDR2 YNFKEQ. V lost 0 bases to trimming and J lost 1 base, with 10 bases between them. The CDR3 bases are TGTGCCAGCAGCCAAGACCGGGGGAGGTCCTACGAGCAGTACTTC. Protein: CASSQDRGRSYEQYF.

This rearrangement joins TRBV7-2 to TRBJ2-7, with 7 bases aligning to TRBD2. Germline-derived CDR1 and CDR2 are SGHTA and FQGNSA. There are 15 residues in the CDR3. The V gene end was trimmed by 5 bases and the J gene end by 1 base; junction bases not matched to a gene: 8. Written as DNA, the CDR3 is TGTGCCAGCAGCCGGGGGGAGGGGAGGTCCTACGAGCAGTACTTC. This gives the protein CASSRGEGRSYEQYF.

The rearrangement uses TRBV5-4 and TRBJ2-2, with 11 bases matching TRBD1. CDR3 size: 15 residues. Losses at the gene ends were 2 bases for V and 7 bases for J; bases not matched to a gene: 4. Germline CDR1 reads SGHNT; CDR2 reads YYREEE (reference sequence). DNA of the CDR3: TGTGCCAGCAGCTTTGGGACAGGGGGGAACGGGGAGCTGTTTTTT. It codes for CASSFGTGGNGELFF. The variable domain in full, with the rest retrieved from reference TRBV5-4 and TRBJ2-2, is ETGVTQSPTHLIKTRGQQVTLRCSSQSGHNTVSWYQQALGQGPQFIFQYYREEENGRGNFPPRFSGLQFPNYSSELNVNALELDDSALYLCASSFGTGGNGELFFGEGSRLTVL.

This chain's CDR3 is CASSVWADSGNTIYF. The CDR3 DNA sequence: TGTGCCAGCAGCGTATGGGCGGACTCTGGAAACACCATATATTTT. The chain recombines TRBV9 with TRBJ1-3; unclear D gene. The CDR3 loop spans 15 amino acids. Germline V gives CDR1 SGDLS, CDR2 YYNGEE. V was cut by 1 base and J by 0 bases, with 8 bases left in between.

Concerning this clone itself: The junction differs from germline at one of its ends, possibly a read error. The chain uses TRBV7-2 and TRBJ1-2; perhaps TRBD1 as D (5 bases). The CDR3 has 15 residues. Germline V gives CDR1 SGHTA, CDR2 FQGNSA. The CDR3 coding sequence is TGTGCCAGCAGCTTAGAGGGGAGCACCCACTATGACTACACCTTC. It specifies CASSLEGSTHYDYTF.

This clone appeared a single time. The J gene is TRBJ1-6, the V gene TRBV2; TRBD1 matches at 8 bases. The germline CDR1 and CDR2 sequences are SNHLY and FYNNEI. V trimming: 6 bases; J trimming: 10 bases; junction bases outside the gene matches: 11. This CDR3 has 15 residues. Here the CDR3 reads CASRPTGVVRSPLHF. In nucleotides, the CDR3 is TGTGCCAGCAGGCCGACAGGGGTGGTAAGATCACCCCTCCACTTT.

In DNA, the CDR3 is TGTGCCAGCAGCTTAAACGGGCAGGACCAAGAGACCCAGTACTTC. This translates into CASSLNGQDQETQYF. The gene calls are TRBV7-3 and TRBJ2-5; D is undetermined. Trimming shortened V by 1 base and J by 0 bases, and 9 bases separated the two germline ends. The CDR3 spans 15 residues. Germline V lookup: CDR1 SGHTA, CDR2 FQGTGA.

This chain uses TRBV20-1 with TRBJ1-2; no clear D. Trimming removed 6 bases from V and 6 bases from J, with 11 bases in between. This CDR3 has 11 residues. CDR1 is DFQATT and CDR2 is SNEGSKA in the germline V gene (reference sequence). DNA for the CDR3: TGCAGTGCCCCGTTACAGCATGGCTACACCTTC. It codes for CSAPLQHGYTF.

The V call is TRBV5-4, the J call TRBJ2-2; D unclear. The V and J ends lost 3 bases and 6 bases respectively, with 9 bases between them. This CDR3 is built from 13 residues. The germline V gene has CDR1 SGHNT and CDR2 YYREEE (reference sequence). CDR3 bases: TGTGCCAGCAGCTGGAACCGGGCCGGGGAGCTGTTTTTT. Translation gives CASSWNRAGELFF.

The chain recombines TRBV10-3 with TRBJ1-1; 7 nucleotides agree with TRBD1. The CDR3 consists of 14 residues. J gave up 1 base and V 7 bases, and 6 bases lay outside the gene matches. From germline, CDR1 is ENHRY and CDR2 SYGVKD. CDR3 in amino acids: CAITTDRWNTEAFF. CDR3 nucleotide sequence: TGTGCCATCACTACGGACAGGTGGAACACTGAAGCTTTCTTT.

This rearrangement joins TRBV4-1 to TRBJ2-3; TRBD1 is a possible D gene (6 bases). The CDR3 consists of 14 residues. Between the trimmed V and J ends, which lost 0 bases and 4 bases, there was a span of 8 bases. Looked up from germline, CDR1 is MGHRA and CDR2 is YSYEKL. CDR3 bases: TGCGCCAGCAGCCAAGACAGGGGCTCAGATACGCAGTATTTT. Translation gives CASSQDRGSDTQYF.

This chain links TRBV3-1 (or the pseudogene TRBV3-2) with TRBJ2-6, with D perhaps TRBD1 or TRBD2 (5 bases each). CDR3 length equals 18 residues. The germline CDR1 and CDR2 sequences are LGHDT and YNNKEL (reference sequence). Deletions cut 5 bases from V and 4 bases from J, with 21 bases between. The CDR3 nucleotides read TGTGCCAGCAGCTCCGGAGGCAGGGACGTCCGGGGGGCCAACGTCCTGACTTTC. Residues: CASSSGGRDVRGANVLTF.

The gene calls are TRBV5-1 and TRBJ1-5; D ambiguous. The CDR3 totals 14 residues. Germline loops: CDR1 SGHRS, CDR2 YFSETQ. V was trimmed by 0 bases and J by 7 bases, leaving 11 bases between them. CDR3: CASSLGGSGQPQHF. The CDR3 coding sequence is TGCGCCAGCAGCTTGGGGGGTTCCGGACAGCCCCAGCATTTT.

This rearrangement joins TRBV18 to TRBJ1-2, with D maybe TRBD1 (5 bases). The CDR3 length is 17 residues. Germline loops: CDR1 KGHSH, CDR2 LQKENI. The germline V and J ends were trimmed by 1 base and 4 bases, with 19 bases remaining between them. In DNA, the CDR3 is TGTGCCAGCTCACCACTGGTCACAGAGGGGCTCCTCTATGGCTACACCTTC. Amino acids: CASSPLVTEGLLYGYTF.